A selection of T cell receptor beta chains follows, all from one sample in a study of blood T cell repertoires in COVID-19. The assay was immunoSEQ multiplex PCR, and TCRdb's table has in-frame clones only and misses some. The table lists more than 85,000 clones, 80% to 85% of them singletons, with about 16% in the top ten. Sequencing was carried out using peripheral blood. These receptors were obtained from a woman aged 80 or over with acute or convalescent COVID-19. CDR3s include the opening cysteine and the closing phenylalanine or tryptophan. Fields, in order: V gene, clone size, D gene, J gene, CDR3 protein, CDR3 DNA. D genes are given only for firm matches. A clone size is listed for some rows: how often the clone was seen (once, few, many), or a class if it is expanded.

v_call: TRBV19; clone_size: .; d_call: TRBD1; j_call: TRBJ2-7; cdr3_aa: CASRTGGAYEQYF; cdr3_nt: TGTGCCAGTAGAACAGGGGGCGCGTACGAGCAGTACTTC
v_call: TRBV24-1; clone_size: .; d_call: .; j_call: TRBJ1-2; cdr3_aa: CATSDFDRSYGYTF; cdr3_nt: TGTGCCACCAGTGATTTTGACAGATCCTATGGCTACACCTTC
v_call: TRBV28; clone_size: .; d_call: .; j_call: TRBJ1-1; cdr3_aa: CASSAWAGNTEAFF; cdr3_nt: TGTGCCAGCAGTGCCTGGGCGGGGAACACTGAAGCTTTCTTT
v_call: TRBV5-5; clone_size: .; d_call: TRBD1; j_call: TRBJ2-2; cdr3_aa: CASSLTGGGNTGELFF; cdr3_nt: TGTGCCAGCAGCCTTACAGGGGGCGGAAACACCGGGGAGCTGTTTTTT
v_call: TRBV27; clone_size: .; d_call: TRBD2; j_call: TRBJ2-1; cdr3_aa: CASSSRAGSSYNEQFF; cdr3_nt: TGTGCCAGCAGTTCCCGAGCGGGGAGTTCTTACAATGAGCAGTTCTTC
v_call: TRBV9; clone_size: .; d_call: .; j_call: TRBJ2-1; cdr3_aa: CASSPDLSYNEQFF; cdr3_nt: TGTGCCAGCAGCCCGGACTTATCCTACAATGAGCAGTTCTTC
v_call: TRBV5-4; clone_size: once; d_call: .; j_call: TRBJ1-1; cdr3_aa: CASSLQTGLNTEAFF; cdr3_nt: TGTGCCAGCAGCTTACAGACAGGATTGAACACTGAAGCTTTCTTT
v_call: TRBV12-3/TRBV12-4; clone_size: .; d_call: .; j_call: TRBJ2-7; cdr3_aa: CASSFRVTYEQYF; cdr3_nt: TGTGCCAGCAGTTTTAGAGTTACCTACGAGCAGTACTTC
v_call: TRBV6-5; clone_size: .; d_call: .; j_call: TRBJ1-2; cdr3_aa: CASSYSGAADYYGYTF; cdr3_nt: TGTGCCAGCAGTTACTCGGGAGCCGCTGATTACTATGGCTACACCTTC
v_call: TRBV7-2; clone_size: .; d_call: .; j_call: TRBJ2-3; cdr3_aa: CASSPAGKAKMDTQYF; cdr3_nt: TGTGCCAGCAGCCCCGCGGGAAAAGCGAAAATGGATACGCAGTATTTT
v_call: TRBV15; clone_size: .; d_call: TRBD1; j_call: TRBJ1-2; cdr3_aa: CATSRGSGTVSLYGYTF; cdr3_nt: TGTGCCACCAGCAGAGGTAGCGGGACAGTTAGCCTCTATGGCTACACCTTC
v_call: TRBV29-1; clone_size: .; d_call: .; j_call: TRBJ2-3; cdr3_aa: CSVAPLGVTDTQYF; cdr3_nt: TGCAGCGTTGCCCCACTAGGCGTCACAGATACGCAGTATTTT
v_call: TRBV28; clone_size: .; d_call: TRBD1; j_call: TRBJ1-4; cdr3_aa: CASSLIGQGATNEKLFF; cdr3_nt: TGTGCCAGCAGTTTAATCGGACAGGGGGCAACTAATGAAAAACTGTTTTTT
v_call: TRBV5-1; clone_size: .; d_call: TRBD1; j_call: TRBJ1-5; cdr3_aa: CASSLEGGAGQPQHF; cdr3_nt: TGCGCCAGCAGCTTGGAAGGGGGCGCGGGTCAGCCCCAGCATTTT
v_call: TRBV4-3; clone_size: .; d_call: TRBD2; j_call: TRBJ2-1; cdr3_aa: CASSQEPSGRYWGEQFF; cdr3_nt: TGCGCCAGCAGCCAAGAACCCAGCGGGAGGTACTGGGGTGAGCAGTTCTTC
v_call: TRBV4-1; clone_size: few; d_call: .; j_call: TRBJ1-4; cdr3_aa: CASSQVGGRLSTNEKLFF; cdr3_nt: TGCGCCAGCAGCCAAGTCGGGGGACGGCTTTCAACTAATGAAAAACTGTTTTTT
v_call: TRBV5-6; clone_size: .; d_call: .; j_call: TRBJ2-5; cdr3_aa: CASSLAQGETQYF; cdr3_nt: TGTGCCAGCAGCTTGGCGCAGGGGGAGACCCAGTACTTC
v_call: TRBV11-3; clone_size: .; d_call: .; j_call: TRBJ2-3; cdr3_aa: CASSLDREVQYF; cdr3_nt: TGTGCCAGCAGCCTCGACAGGGAGGTGCAGTATTTT
v_call: TRBV7-9; clone_size: .; d_call: .; j_call: TRBJ2-6; cdr3_aa: CASSLVAGDPRSGANVLTF; cdr3_nt: TGTGCCAGCAGCTTAGTGGCAGGGGACCCCCGTTCTGGGGCCAACGTCCTGACTTTC
v_call: TRBV19; clone_size: .; d_call: .; j_call: TRBJ1-1; cdr3_aa: CASSIQGTTEAFF; cdr3_nt: TGTGCCAGTAGTATTCAGGGGACCACTGAAGCTTTCTTT